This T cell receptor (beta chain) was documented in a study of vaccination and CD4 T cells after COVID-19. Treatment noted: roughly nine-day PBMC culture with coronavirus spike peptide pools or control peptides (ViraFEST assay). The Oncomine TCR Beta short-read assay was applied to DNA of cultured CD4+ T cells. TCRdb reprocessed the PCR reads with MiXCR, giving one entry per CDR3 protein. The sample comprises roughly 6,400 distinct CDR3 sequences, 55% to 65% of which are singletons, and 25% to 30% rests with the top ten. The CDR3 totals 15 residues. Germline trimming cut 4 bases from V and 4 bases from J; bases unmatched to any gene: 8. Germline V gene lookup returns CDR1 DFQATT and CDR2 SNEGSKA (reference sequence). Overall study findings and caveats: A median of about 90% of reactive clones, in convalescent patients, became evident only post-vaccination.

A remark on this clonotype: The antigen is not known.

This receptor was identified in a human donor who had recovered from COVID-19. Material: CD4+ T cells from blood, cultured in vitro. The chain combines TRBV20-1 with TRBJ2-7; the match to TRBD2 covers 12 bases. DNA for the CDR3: TGCAGTGCTACCCGGACTAGCGGGATGTGGTACGAGCAGTACTTC. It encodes CSATRTSGMWYEQYF.